The clone carrying this T cell receptor beta chain came up a few times. This sample is part of a study of patients and donors after allogeneic stem cell transplantation. TCRdb re-derived calls from the RT-PCR reads in MiXCR, one entry per CDR3 protein. The sample has around 200,000 distinct CDR3 sequences; over 30% are singletons. CDR3 length: 14 residues. V lost 2 bases and J lost 4, with 9 bases in between. Sequencing used blood, either unsorted or a sorted T cell fraction (not recorded which). This sequence originates from a human donor who was either an allogeneic HSCT recipient or a stem cell or donor lymphocyte infusion donor (not recorded which). It is not recorded whose cells these are; they may come from a transplant donor. The chain carries TRBV12-3 or TRBV12-4 and TRBJ2-4; D is undetermined. The CDR3 DNA is TGTGCCAGCAGTTTAAGGCAGTCAAAAAACATTCAGTACTTC. Its translation: CASSLRQSKNIQYF.